This T cell receptor beta chain was sequenced for a study of T cells in women clearing cervical HPV infection. Libraries were prepared by immunoSEQ multiplex PCR; TCRdb keeps only in-frame clonotypes and omits some of them. The sample holds about 30,000 clones. HPV was found by MY09/MY11 PCR and dot-blot genotyping. This clonotype originated in a woman aged 18 to 69 with a cervical HPV16 infection that either progressed to CIN3+ or cleared (not recorded which). The sample was blood buffy coat.

The CDR3 loop reads CASSKSGTGYGGYTF. CDR3 DNA, as far as it was read: TGTGCCAGTAGTAAAAGCGGCACGGGATATGGAGGC. The rearrangement uses TRBV19 and TRBJ1-2; D is undetermined. The read ends 3 residues before the CDR3 terminus; that terminus is restored from the germline J gene. Germline CDR1 LNHDA, CDR2 SQIVND (reference sequence). The CDR3 is 15 amino acids. The full variable domain, its missing parts supplied by reference TRBV19 and TRBJ1-2, is DGGITQSPKYLFRKEGQNVTLSCEQNLNHDAMYWYRQDPGQGLRLIYYSQIVNDFQKGDIAEGYSVSREKKESFPLTVTSAQKNPTAFYLCASSKSGTGYGGYTFGSGTRLTVV.